Here is one T cell receptor beta chain with its context. This clone's antigen is unknown. No base qualities exist here, and no much larger clone lies one base off it. This sample was taken from a study of preoperative IRX-2 immunotherapy in early breast cancer (dated by TCRdb to between 2018 and 2020). Libraries were prepared through the immunoSEQ multiplex PCR assay. The table comes from immuneACCESS by way of TCRdb, which keeps in-frame sequences with V and J called. Part of the clones is missing from these tables; in studies checked, under half for an unresolved V gene and the rest for unknown reasons. This sample lists more than 35,000 clones; 60% to 85% were detected once. The ten largest make up more than 0.9% of the sample. Per the publication, the treatment or condition label means: preoperative locoregional IRX-2 cytokine immunotherapy. The samples were obtained from a phase Ib study that tested preoperative, locoregional IRX-2 cytokine immunotherapy designed to prime immune responses. The donors were early-stage breast cancer patients who were given IRX-2 prior to surgery.

This TCR was recovered from a human donor with breast cancer. Sequencing used tumor tissue, obtained after IRX-2 immunotherapy.

The CDR3 region reads CATGAGGPDTQYF. In nucleotides, the sequence is TGTGCCACCGGAGCGGGGGGCCCCGATACGCAGTATTTT. The rearranged segments are TRBV6-8 and TRBJ2-3, with 9 bases in between that match TRBD2. The germline V gene sets CDR1 to MNHGY and CDR2 to SAAAGT. Spanning cysteine to phenylalanine, the CDR3 consists of 13 amino acids. The CDR3 DNA has 39 bases and is translated from base 1. V trim: 10 bases; J trim: 6 bases; unmatched bases: 8.